This T cell receptor beta chain appears in the sequencing data of a study of control samples from healthy donors and cancer patients. The CDR3 totals 11 residues. Germline CDR1 reads DFQATT; CDR2 reads SNEGSKA (reference sequence). Deletions cut 1 base from V and 7 bases from J, with 8 bases between. Clones were sequenced by immunoSEQ multiplex PCR, and TCRdb holds only the in-frame ones, with some missing. The table records under 450,000 clones, around nine tenths of them present only once. V gene TRBV20-1 combines with J gene TRBJ2-7; D is ambiguous. The sequenced sample consisted of PBMCs. The source is a man aged 40-55 years with head and neck cancer. CDR3 loop: CSARVPTEQYF. In DNA form, the CDR3 reads TGCAGTGCTAGAGTCCCGACAGAGCAGTACTTC.